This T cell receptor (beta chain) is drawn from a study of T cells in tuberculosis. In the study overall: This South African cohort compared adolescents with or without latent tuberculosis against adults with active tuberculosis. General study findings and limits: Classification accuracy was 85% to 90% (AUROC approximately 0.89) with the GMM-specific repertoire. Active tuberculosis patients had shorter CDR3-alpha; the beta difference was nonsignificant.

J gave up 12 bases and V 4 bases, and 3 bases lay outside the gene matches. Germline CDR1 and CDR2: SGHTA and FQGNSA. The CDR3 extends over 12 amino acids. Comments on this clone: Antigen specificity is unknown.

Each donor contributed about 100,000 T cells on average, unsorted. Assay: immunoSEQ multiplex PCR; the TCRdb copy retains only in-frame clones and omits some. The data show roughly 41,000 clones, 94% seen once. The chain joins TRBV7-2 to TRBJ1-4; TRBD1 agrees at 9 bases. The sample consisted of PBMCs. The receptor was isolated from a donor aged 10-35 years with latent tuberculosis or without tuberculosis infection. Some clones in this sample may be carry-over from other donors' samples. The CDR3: CASSSRTGELFF. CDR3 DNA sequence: TGTGCCAGCAGCTCCAGGACAGGGGAACTGTTTTTT.